One sample yielded the 20 T cell receptor beta chains listed below, sequenced in a study of cytomegalovirus exposure and HLA in healthy donors. The PCR contained 60 Vbeta and 13 Jbeta primers. Clones were sequenced by immunoSEQ multiplex PCR, and TCRdb holds only the in-frame ones, with some missing. The sample contains more than 95,000 clones, more than 65% of which appear only once. Sequenced sample: PBMCs. The receptors originated from a woman in her late teens or twenties in good health and CMV-seropositive.

The chain has TRBV11-2 and TRBJ2-5; 7 bases match TRBD2. CDR3 length: 13 residues. CDR1 is SGHAT and CDR2 is FQNNGV in the germline V gene. After removal of 5 bases from V and 9 bases from J, the junction contained 9 bases not matched to a gene. This CDR3 is CASSLGGSRAQYF. CDR3 bases: TGTGCCAGCAGCCTGGGGGGGAGCAGGGCCCAGTACTTC.

The chain couples TRBV11-1 to TRBJ2-7; 11 bases are shared with TRBD1. The V and J ends lost 4 bases and 2 bases, in that order; junction bases with no gene match: 4. The CDR3 runs 15 residues. Germline V gene data show CDR1 as SGHAT and CDR2 as FQDESV (reference sequence). In DNA form, the CDR3 reads TGTGCCAGCAGCTCCGGACAGGGGGCCCCCTACGAGCAGTACTTC. Protein: CASSSGQGAPYEQYF.

This clone is a singleton in its sample. The chain links TRBV7-2 to TRBJ2-7, with a tentative D call TRBD2 (5 bases). The V end lost 4 bases, the J end lost 4 bases, and 17 bases lay between the germline ends. Germline CDR1 is SGHTA and CDR2 is FQGNSA. CDR3 length: 15 amino acids. In DNA form, the CDR3 reads TGTGCCAGCAGCTCAGTAGCGCTGCGAGGGTACGAGCAGTACTTC. Translated, it gives CASSSVALRGYEQYF.

This chain links TRBV9 with TRBJ1-6; possible D gene TRBD1, 5 bases. The V gene's germline CDR1 is SGDLS and CDR2 YYNGEE. Trimming stripped 4 bases from V and 8 bases from J, with 13 bases between. The CDR3 consists of 14 residues. The CDR3 sequence: CASSYSGTDSPLHF. The CDR3 DNA is TGTGCCAGCAGCTATTCAGGGACTGATTCACCCCTCCACTTT. Drawing the rest from reference TRBV9 and TRBJ1-6, the complete variable domain is DSGVTQTPKHLITATGQRVTLRCSPRSGDLSVYWYQQSLDQGLQFLIQYYNGEERAKGNILERFSAQQFPDLHSELNLSSLELGDSALYFCASSYSGTDSPLHFGNGTRLTVT.

The chain is built from TRBV4-1 and TRBJ2-3; 10 bases fit TRBD2. The CDR3 loop spans 18 amino acids. Germline values: CDR1 MGHRA, CDR2 YSYEKL. The trim removed 1 base at V and 3 bases at J, leaving 10 bases unmatched. For the CDR3, the DNA is TGCGCCAGCAGCCAAGTAGAGGCTAGCGGGAGCACAACAGATACGCAGTATTTT. Its protein product is CASSQVEASGSTTDTQYF.

This clone has more than one count but fewer than ten. The gene calls are TRBV2 and TRBJ1-5; D is perhaps TRBD1 (6 bases). Between the trimmed V and J ends, which lost 8 bases and 7 bases, there was a span of 15 bases. CDR1 and CDR2 (germline): SNHLY, FYNNEI. The CDR3 is 13 residues long. CDR3 coding DNA: TGTGCCAGCTCTTTGGGGGCGCGACAGCCCCAGCATTTT. It encodes CASSLGARQPQHF.

V and J are TRBV29-1 and TRBJ1-2, with TRBD1 matching over 9 bases. The V and J ends lost 7 bases and 6 bases, in that order; junction bases with no gene match: 12. This CDR3 is built from 14 residues. Looked up from germline, CDR1 is SQVTM and CDR2 is ANQGSEA. As DNA, the CDR3 is TGCAGCGCAACTACAGGGACAGGGAATAATGGCTACACCTTC. Its translation is CSATTGTGNNGYTF.

The chain has TRBV7-3 and TRBJ2-7; D possibly corresponds to TRBD2 (5 bases). Deletions cut 5 bases from V and 6 bases from J, with 17 bases between. Looked up from germline, CDR1 is SGHTA and CDR2 is FQGTGA. The CDR3 covers 14 residues. DNA for the CDR3: TGTGCCAGCAGCCCGGGTTTGGGGAGCGCCGAGCAGTACTTC. Translation: CASSPGLGSAEQYF.

The V and J genes are TRBV19 and TRBJ2-3; 7 bases fit TRBD1. CDR3 length: 15 amino acids. The V gene end was trimmed by 9 bases and the J gene end by 1 base; junction bases not matched to a gene: 10. The germline gives CDR1 LNHDA, CDR2 SQIVND (reference sequence). The DNA of the CDR3 is TGTGCCAGGCAAAAGGGGGCCTTTTGCACAGATACGCAGTATTTT. It specifies CARQKGAFCTDTQYF.

This rearrangement joins TRBV28 to TRBJ1-1; weak D call: TRBD1 (5 bases). V lost 4 bases and J lost 4, with 16 bases in between. Germline values: CDR1 MDHEN, CDR2 SYDVKM. This CDR3 is built from 15 residues. This CDR3 is CASSSHGTASTEAFF. CDR3 coding DNA: TGTGCCAGCAGTTCCCACGGGACTGCATCCACTGAAGCTTTCTTT.

A remark on this clone: At one of its ends the junction is not consistent with the germline gene, which may arise from a read error. The chain combines TRBV7-7 with TRBJ2-7, with TRBD2 matching over 11 bases. CDR1 SSHAT and CDR2 FNYEAQ come from the germline V gene (reference sequence). The CDR3 has 16 residues. The CDR3, as DNA: TGTGCTAGCAGCTTAGGGGTAGCGGGAGGGCCCCACGAGCAGTACTTC. This gives the protein CASSLGVAGGPHEQYF.

Written as DNA, the CDR3 is TGTGCCAGCAGCGTAGGAGGGGGTCCGGAGACCCAGTACTTC. This sequence encodes CASSVGGGPETQYF. The chain combines TRBV9 with TRBJ2-5; D is possibly TRBD1 (6 bases). Trimming removed 0 bases at V and 5 bases at J, with 11 bases between. From germline, CDR1 is SGDLS and CDR2 YYNGEE. The CDR3 length is 14 residues.

The chain employs TRBV5-1 and TRBJ2-7; weak D call: TRBD2 (6 bases). Trimming took 0 bases from V and 1 from J, leaving 14 bases between them. There are 16 residues in the CDR3. Germline V gene lookup returns CDR1 SGHRS and CDR2 YFSETQ. CDR3 sequence reads: CASSLAIGTVSYEQYF. CDR3 coding DNA: TGCGCCAGCAGCTTGGCGATTGGGACTGTTTCCTACGAGCAGTACTTC.

CDR3 protein: CASSGQVTTRGDTQYF. The DNA for the CDR3 is TGTGCCAGCAGCGGACAGGTGACTACTCGTGGAGATACGCAGTATTTT. This chain connects TRBV7-2 to TRBJ2-3; TRBD1 matches at 7 bases. Germline loops: CDR1 SGHTA, CDR2 FQGNSA. Trimming at V came to 5 bases and at J to 5 bases, leaving 13 bases not matched to a gene. The length of the CDR3 is 16 residues.

The chain couples TRBV19 to TRBJ1-2; TRBD1 matches at 8 bases. Trimming removed 5 bases from V and 2 bases from J; junction bases left unmatched: 7. The germline gives CDR1 LNHDA, CDR2 SQIVND (reference sequence). The CDR3 has 15 amino acids. The CDR3: CASSWTGSENYGYTF. CDR3 in DNA: TGTGCCAGTAGTTGGACAGGGAGTGAAAACTATGGCTACACCTTC. The full variable domain, with the rest looked up from reference TRBV19 and TRBJ1-2, is DGGITQSPKYLFRKEGQNVTLSCEQNLNHDAMYWYRQDPGQGLRLIYYSQIVNDFQKGDIAEGYSVSREKKESFPLTVTSAQKNPTAFYLCASSWTGSENYGYTFGSGTRLTVV.

This chain joins TRBV28 and TRBJ1-2; tentatively, D is TRBD1 (6 bases). The CDR3 runs 13 residues. V lost 1 base and J 3 bases, leaving 6 bases between the germline ends. Germline V lookup: CDR1 MDHEN, CDR2 SYDVKM. CDR3 sequence reads: CASSLSGDYGYTF. CDR3 in DNA: TGTGCCAGCAGTTTATCAGGGGACTATGGCTACACCTTC.

The chain has TRBV15 and TRBJ1-5, with TRBD1 matching over 8 bases. The ends lost 2 bases at V and 4 bases at J; junction bases unmatched: 7. The CDR3 loop spans 16 amino acids. Germline V gives CDR1 LNHNV, CDR2 YYDKDF (reference sequence). The CDR3 protein is CATSRSRTGWNQPQHF. CDR3 nucleotide sequence: TGTGCCACCAGCAGATCGCGGACAGGGTGGAATCAGCCCCAGCATTTT. Using reference TRBV15 and TRBJ1-5 for the parts outside the CDR3, the full variable domain is DAMVIQNPRYQVTQFGKPVTLSCSQTLNHNVMYWYQQKSSQAPKLLFHYYDKDFNNEADTPDNFQSRRPNTSFCFLDIRSPGLGDTAMYLCATSRSRTGWNQPQHFGDGTRLSIL.

The chain is built from TRBV30 and TRBJ1-5; D may be TRBD1 (5 bases). The CDR3 is 13 residues long. V was trimmed by 2 bases and J by 5 bases, leaving 10 bases between them. Per germline, CDR1 GTSNPN and CDR2 SVGIG (reference sequence). In DNA, the CDR3 is TGTGCCTGGAGTCCGGGACTAGATCAGCCCCAGCATTTT. Translation: CAWSPGLDQPQHF.

The chain links TRBV9 to TRBJ2-7; D might be TRBD2 (7 bases). Germline CDR1 reads SGDLS; CDR2 reads YYNGEE. Trimming shortened V by 7 bases and J by 2 bases, and 13 bases separated the two germline ends. CDR3 length: 13 amino acids. The CDR3 bases are TGTGCCAGCGGCCGGGGGGCAGCCTACGAGCAGTACTTC. Protein: CASGRGAAYEQYF.

The chain links TRBV19 to TRBJ2-1; TRBD2 matches at 7 bases. Per the germline V gene, CDR1 is LNHDA and CDR2 is SQIVND (reference sequence). The CDR3 is made up of 15 amino acids. J gave up 7 bases and V 5 bases, and 11 bases lay outside the gene matches. In nucleotides, the CDR3 is TGTGCCAGTAGTTCCGGGACTACCTTTGGGAATGAGCAGTTCTTC. This encodes CASSSGTTFGNEQFF.